This record concerns one T cell receptor beta chain sequence. Produced via immunoSEQ multiplex PCR; TCRdb's table is partial and in-frame only. In the table there are about 130,000 clones, 88% of which are singletons. Germline V gene lookup returns CDR1 MNHNS and CDR2 SASEGT. V shed 4 bases and J 1 base; nucleotides not matched to a gene: 0. The CDR3 runs 15 residues. The sample belongs to a study of cytomegalovirus exposure and HLA in healthy donors. Across the whole study: A subsequent analysis reported that the 110 or so validation repertoires were produced on the same platform that had also been used for the approximately 700 first-cohort repertoires.

Sequencing was performed on PBMCs. The chain combines TRBV6-1 with TRBJ2-2, with TRBD2 matching 10 bases. This clonotype was obtained from a man aged 25-40 years in good health and CMV-seronegative. CDR3 sequence: CASSGLAGNTGELFF. The CDR3 nucleotides read TGTGCCAGCAGTGGACTAGCGGGGAACACCGGGGAGCTGTTTTTT.